This TCR beta chain was found in a study of shared clonotypes between healthy human individuals. Study-wide points: Clonotype sharing among the donors was expected to vary with sequencing depth. Non-shared clonotypes showed lower generation probabilities than clonotypes common to all four donors.

As concerns this clone: Its cognate antigen is unknown.

This CDR3 has 13 amino acids. Germline CDR1 is SQVTM and CDR2 is ANQGSEA. The ends were cut back, 5 bases at V and 4 bases at J, with 12 bases in the middle. Genomic DNA of each subset was evenly split across several immunoSEQ plates. The method was immunoSEQ multiplex PCR; TCRdb's version includes in-frame clones alone and lacks a portion of them. The profile shows fewer than 350,000 clones, 80% to 90% of them singletons. The gene calls are TRBV29-1 and TRBJ1-3; TRBD1 might be the D (6 bases). This clonotype was sampled from a man aged 18 to 30 in good health. Material for sequencing was memory CD8+ T cells sorted from blood. As to subset: CD45RO+ cells pooled with CCR7-negative TemRA cells. The CDR3 spells CSVPGAPGNTIYF. The CDR3 DNA reads as TGCAGCGTTCCGGGGGCGCCGGGAAACACCATATATTTT.